This T cell receptor beta chain was recorded in a study of early T cells in non-severe SARS-CoV-2 infection. Overall study context: The input, bulk RNA from unsorted whole blood, was sequenced, and chains were unpaired.

Study conclusions and caveats: Matching against VDJdb likely underestimated virus-specific expansions, favoring anti-spike CD8.

V was cut by 8 bases and J by 4 bases, with 13 bases left in between. Germline loops: CDR1 SEHNR, CDR2 FQNEAQ (reference sequence). CDR3 length: 13 residues. This clonotype was seen a few times. Its specificity is not known. Each single cDNA molecule received a unique molecular identifier. MiXCR, applied by TCRdb to the 5' RACE reads, yields one record per CDR3 protein. Of around 33,000 distinct CDR3 sequences listed, 5% to 7% are singletons. This chain links TRBV7-9 with TRBJ2-3; D is unclear. Sequencing was done on a sample of whole blood. The sequence was collected from an adult who was a healthcare worker with PCR-confirmed SARS-CoV-2 infection or an uninfected control (not recorded which). In DNA form, the CDR3 reads TGTGCCAGCGGACCCGTCCTGGCAGATACGCAGTATTTT. Its translation: CASGPVLADTQYF.